This T cell receptor beta chain was sequenced for a study of beta chain features in type 1 diabetes. Overall study context: Over all samples combined, some 110 million sorted cells were examined.

This clone came up a few times. V was pared by 8 bases and J by 6 bases, with 12 bases of the junction left unmatched. Per the germline V gene, CDR1 is SGHVS and CDR2 is FQNEAQ. The CDR3 loop spans 14 amino acids. Reverse transcribing all isolated RNA meant expressed TCRB transcripts were sequenced. Data came from immunoSEQ multiplex PCR; TCRdb stores just in-frame clones and leaves some out. The data contain hundreds of thousands of clones, approximately 12% of them singletons. The material sequenced was naive CD4+ T cells from blood. This TCR was sampled from a man between 18 and 29 years old in good health. J is TRBJ1-2 and V is TRBV7-8; 7 bases fit TRBD1. In nucleotides, the CDR3 is TGTGCCAGCCGGCTCGCCTCAGGGGGGAATGGCTACACCTTC. Amino acids: CASRLASGGNGYTF. Based on the CDR3 plus reference TRBV7-8 and TRBJ1-2, the full variable domain is GAGVSQSPRYKVAKRGQDVALRCDPISGHVSLFWYQQALGQGPEFLTYFQNEAQLDKSGLPSDRFFAERPEGSVSTLKIQRTQQEDSAVYLCASRLASGGNGYTFGSGTRLTVV.